These T cell receptor beta chains were read from a single sample in a study of blood T cell repertoires in COVID-19. TCRdb's table, derived via immunoSEQ multiplex PCR, lists solely in-frame clones and lacks some. The repertoire holds about 210,000 clones, with more than 85% as singletons. The sequenced material came from peripheral blood. The receptor set was obtained from a middle-aged man with acute or convalescent COVID-19. Each CDR3 is given with its conserved first and last residue. The size entry is marked missing in some rows and otherwise reads once, few, many or a size class.

clone_size: NA
v_call: TRBV21-1
j_call: TRBJ2-7
cdr3_aa: CASSIRDREIYEQYF

clone_size: few
v_call: TRBV30
j_call: TRBJ2-7
cdr3_aa: CAWSVSYEQYF

clone_size: NA
v_call: TRBV28
j_call: TRBJ2-1
cdr3_aa: CASSFLAGTASYNEQFF

clone_size: NA
v_call: TRBV19
j_call: TRBJ1-2
cdr3_aa: CASSRNRETYGYTF

clone_size: NA
v_call: TRBV14
j_call: TRBJ2-3
cdr3_aa: CASSQNLVSTDTQYF

clone_size: NA
v_call: TRBV5-5
j_call: TRBJ1-2
cdr3_aa: CASSLLVSYGYTF

clone_size: NA
v_call: TRBV7-9
j_call: TRBJ2-7
cdr3_aa: CASSSFPGQATYEQYF

clone_size: NA
v_call: TRBV4-1
j_call: TRBJ2-3
cdr3_aa: CASSQTSGTDTQYF

clone_size: NA
v_call: TRBV9
j_call: TRBJ2-1
cdr3_aa: CASSVAPGLDYNEQFF

clone_size: NA
v_call: TRBV30
j_call: TRBJ1-1
cdr3_aa: CAWSARRVAEAFF

clone_size: once
v_call: TRBV2
j_call: TRBJ2-1
cdr3_aa: CASTIAWNEQFF

clone_size: NA
v_call: TRBV28
j_call: TRBJ2-6
cdr3_aa: CASSMFGRPSGANVLTF

clone_size: NA
v_call: TRBV5-1
j_call: TRBJ2-3
cdr3_aa: CASSLDSGSETDTQYF

clone_size: NA
v_call: TRBV7-8
j_call: TRBJ1-5
cdr3_aa: CASSLTAGWSNQPQHF

clone_size: NA
v_call: TRBV20-1
j_call: TRBJ1-4
cdr3_aa: CSASLQGYEKLFF

clone_size: NA
v_call: TRBV2
j_call: TRBJ2-1
cdr3_aa: CASSTPLARSSYNEQFF

clone_size: NA
v_call: TRBV18
j_call: TRBJ1-3
cdr3_aa: CASSPQESSGNTIYF

clone_size: NA
v_call: TRBV6-5
j_call: TRBJ1-2
cdr3_aa: CASRPGTHNYGYTF

clone_size: NA
v_call: TRBV6-2/TRBV6-3
j_call: TRBJ1-4
cdr3_aa: CASSTRTGVEKLFF

clone_size: NA
v_call: TRBV29-1
j_call: TRBJ1-1
cdr3_aa: CSVEGTANTEAFF

clone_size: NA
v_call: TRBV7-9
j_call: TRBJ2-1
cdr3_aa: CASSLWESSYNEQFF

clone_size: few
v_call: TRBV10-1
j_call: TRBJ1-1
cdr3_aa: CASSFRGEAFF